The rows below give T cell receptor beta chains drawn from one sample of a study of T cells in Graves' hyperthyroidism and ophthalmopathy. TCRdb itself ran the multiplex PCR reads through MiXCR, one entry per CDR3 protein. Of around 440,000 distinct CDR3 sequences in the sample, 15% to 18% are singletons; the top ten hold about 7.7%. Source material: blood. The receptors originated from a woman between 18 and 30 years old with Graves' hyperthyroidism. Each CDR3 is given with its conserved first and last residue. Clone size is not always given. Where it is, it says once, few, many or a class for expanded clones.

abundance,j_gene,v_gene,CDR3aa
few,TRBJ1-2,TRBV2,CASTINGQGAGGYTF
NA,TRBJ2-6,TRBV9,CASSVSQGKSSGANVLTF
NA,TRBJ1-5,TRBV9,CASSVEDHRPQHF
few,TRBJ1-2,TRBV7-9,CATSTGDLYGYTF
NA,TRBJ2-2,TRBV6-5,CASSYPDRGWNTGELFF
many,TRBJ2-7,TRBV15,CATSRVVRGEQYF
many,TRBJ2-2,TRBV19,CASSSTGGQRELFF
many,TRBJ1-5,TRBV30,CAWTGGWGQPQHF
many,TRBJ2-1,TRBV5-1,CASSSSGGLYNEQFF
many,TRBJ2-7,TRBV19,CASSLRGDSSYEQYF
NA,TRBJ1-2,TRBV24-1,CATSDPDKYYGYTF
many,TRBJ1-2,TRBV5-1,CASSLEPLYGYTF
many,TRBJ2-1,TRBV6-5,CASTTAGGPYNEQFF
many,TRBJ1-5,TRBV12-3/TRBV12-4,CASSGQHQPQHF
NA,TRBJ1-5,TRBV29-1,CSVVGGEGQPQHF
many,TRBJ2-2,TRBV12-3/TRBV12-4,CASSPNGELFF
NA,TRBJ2-1,TRBV27,CASGLGLAAEGDEQFF
few,TRBJ2-1,TRBV5-1,CASSLVPSKREASSYNEQFF
many,TRBJ2-1,TRBV29-1,CSVEQHKGNEQFF
NA,TRBJ2-7,TRBV10-1,CASSESHRFGYEQYF
few,TRBJ2-5,TRBV6-1,CASRREATQYF
many,TRBJ2-7,TRBV7-2,CASSLGDSGLGISYEQYF
few,TRBJ1-3,TRBV29-1,CSVAGRFGNTIYF
many,TRBJ2-1,TRBV12-3/TRBV12-4,CASSQLDEQFF
many,TRBJ2-7,TRBV14,CASSPGQHEQYF
many,TRBJ2-7,TRBV6-2/TRBV6-3,CASTLGAGRRPYEQYF
few,TRBJ2-3,TRBV4-2,CASSQGTGNIPDTQYF
many,TRBJ2-7,TRBV20-1,CSVRSHLGEQYF
many,TRBJ2-2,TRBV12-3/TRBV12-4,CASSSGARVAGELFF
NA,TRBJ1-2,TRBV6-1,CAHTLDSDYGYTF
many,TRBJ1-2,TRBV29-1,CSVDDPPADKTNYGYTF
many,TRBJ2-5,TRBV20-1,CSARGRGGRRETQYF
NA,TRBJ2-1,TRBV5-5,CASSPGLGGGSYNEQFF
many,TRBJ2-7,TRBV3-1,CASSQVTDSYEQYF
many,TRBJ2-5,TRBV7-7,CASSLGSGETQYF
NA,TRBJ2-2,TRBV20-1,CSAQTSGSGELFF
few,TRBJ2-6,TRBV4-1,CASSQDRGGRGANVLTF
many,TRBJ2-2,TRBV11-3,CASSFVGQGNTGELFF
many,TRBJ1-2,TRBV28,CASQTGAWGYTF
many,TRBJ1-5,TRBV28,CASSLLRGGGQPQHF
many,TRBJ2-7,TRBV2,CASTSDSGWVEQYF
many,TRBJ2-1,TRBV7-3,CASSLNQGYGQFF
many,TRBJ2-3,TRBV30,CAWSVLLRGRGDTQYF